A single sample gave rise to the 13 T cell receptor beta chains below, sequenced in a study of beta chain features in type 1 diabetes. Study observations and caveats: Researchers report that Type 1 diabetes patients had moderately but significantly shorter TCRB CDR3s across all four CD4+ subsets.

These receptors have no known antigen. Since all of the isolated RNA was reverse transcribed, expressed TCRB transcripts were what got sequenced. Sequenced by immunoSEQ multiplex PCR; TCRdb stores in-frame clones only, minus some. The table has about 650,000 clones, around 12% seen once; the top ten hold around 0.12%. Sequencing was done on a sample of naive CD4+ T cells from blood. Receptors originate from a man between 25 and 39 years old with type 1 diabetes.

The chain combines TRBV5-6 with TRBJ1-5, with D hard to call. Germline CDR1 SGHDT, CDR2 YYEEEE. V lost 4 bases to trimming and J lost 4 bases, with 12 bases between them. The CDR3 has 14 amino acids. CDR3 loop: CASSHQVRNQPQHF. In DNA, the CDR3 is TGTGCCAGCAGCCACCAGGTTCGGAATCAGCCCCAGCATTTT.

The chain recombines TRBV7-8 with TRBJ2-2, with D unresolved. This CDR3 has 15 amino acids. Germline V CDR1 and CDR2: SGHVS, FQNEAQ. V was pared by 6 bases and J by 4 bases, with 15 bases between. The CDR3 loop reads CASSSRRVGTGELFF. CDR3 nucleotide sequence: TGTGCCAGCAGTTCCCGCCGGGTGGGCACCGGGGAGCTGTTTTTT.

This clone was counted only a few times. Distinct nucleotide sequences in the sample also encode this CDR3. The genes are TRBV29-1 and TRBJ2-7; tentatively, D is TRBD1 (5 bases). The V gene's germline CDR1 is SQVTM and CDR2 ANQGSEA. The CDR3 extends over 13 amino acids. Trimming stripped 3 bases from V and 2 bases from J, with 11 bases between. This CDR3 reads CSVDGQGTYEQYF. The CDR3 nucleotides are TGCAGCGTTGACGGTCAGGGAACCTACGAGCAGTACTTC.

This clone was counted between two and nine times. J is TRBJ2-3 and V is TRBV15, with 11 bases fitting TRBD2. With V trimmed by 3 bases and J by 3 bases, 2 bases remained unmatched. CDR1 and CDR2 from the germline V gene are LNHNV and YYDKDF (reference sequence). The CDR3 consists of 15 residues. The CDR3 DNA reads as TGTGCCACCAGCAGTCGACTAGCGGGAACAGATACGCAGTATTTT. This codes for CATSSRLAGTDTQYF.

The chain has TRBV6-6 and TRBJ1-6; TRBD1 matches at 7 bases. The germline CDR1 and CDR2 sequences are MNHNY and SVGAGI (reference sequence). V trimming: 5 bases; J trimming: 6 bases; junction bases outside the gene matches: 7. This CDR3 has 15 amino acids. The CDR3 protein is CASSNNRGSNSPLHF. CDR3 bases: TGTGCCAGCAGTAATAACAGGGGTTCTAATTCACCCCTCCACTTT.

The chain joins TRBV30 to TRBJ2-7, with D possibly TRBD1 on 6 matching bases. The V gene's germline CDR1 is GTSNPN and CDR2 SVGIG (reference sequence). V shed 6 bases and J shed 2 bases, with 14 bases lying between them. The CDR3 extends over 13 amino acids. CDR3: CACRRGGAYEQYF. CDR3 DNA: TGTGCCTGCCGTCGTGGGGGCGCCTACGAGCAGTACTTC. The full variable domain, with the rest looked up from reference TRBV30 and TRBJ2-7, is SQTIHQWPATLVQPVGSPLSLECTVEGTSNPNLYWYRQAAGRGLQLLFYSVGIGQISSEVPQNLSASRPQDRQFILSSKKLLLSDSGFYLCACRRGGAYEQYFGPGTRLTVT.

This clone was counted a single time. The CDR3: CASSFVAREKLFF. CDR3 bases: TGTGCCAGCAGCTTCGTAGCGCGTGAAAAACTGTTTTTT. The chain links TRBV7-8 to TRBJ1-4; D is uncertain. The germline V and J ends were trimmed by 3 bases and 7 bases, with 9 bases remaining between them. From germline, CDR1 is SGHVS and CDR2 FQNEAQ. The length of the CDR3 is 13 residues.

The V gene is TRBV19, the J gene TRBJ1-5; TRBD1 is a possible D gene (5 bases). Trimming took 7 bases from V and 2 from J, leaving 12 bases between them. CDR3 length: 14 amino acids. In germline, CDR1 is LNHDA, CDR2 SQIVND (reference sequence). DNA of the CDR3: TGTGCCAGTACCGGCACAGGAGGCAATCAGCCCCAGCATTTT. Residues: CASTGTGGNQPQHF.

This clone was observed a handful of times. The CDR3 region has the DNA TGTGCCAGCTCACTGCAAGACAGGGGAGATCAGTTCTTC. Protein sequence: CASSLQDRGDQFF. V is TRBV18 and J is TRBJ2-1; 8 bases align to TRBD1. This CDR3 has 13 amino acids. Looked up from germline, CDR1 is KGHSH and CDR2 is LQKENI. V lost 4 bases and J lost 13; bases outside the gene matches: 9.

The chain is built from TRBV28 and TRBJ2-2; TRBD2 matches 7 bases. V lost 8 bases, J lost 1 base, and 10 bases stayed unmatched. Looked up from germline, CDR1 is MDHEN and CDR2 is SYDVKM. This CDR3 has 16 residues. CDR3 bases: TGTGCCAGCTCACCGGCGGGAGCAGGGAACACCGGGGAGCTGTTTTTT. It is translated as CASSPAGAGNTGELFF.

CDR3 DNA: TGTGCCAGCAGCCAAGATCGGGGGTATTTGGGGACAGGGAATGGCTACACCTTC. Translated: CASSQDRGYLGTGNGYTF. The chain couples TRBV4-2 to TRBJ1-2; 9 nucleotides agree with TRBD1. V dropped 0 bases and J dropped 6; count of bases not matched to a gene: 14. The CDR3 extends over 18 amino acids. Germline V CDR1 and CDR2: LGHNA, YNFKEQ.

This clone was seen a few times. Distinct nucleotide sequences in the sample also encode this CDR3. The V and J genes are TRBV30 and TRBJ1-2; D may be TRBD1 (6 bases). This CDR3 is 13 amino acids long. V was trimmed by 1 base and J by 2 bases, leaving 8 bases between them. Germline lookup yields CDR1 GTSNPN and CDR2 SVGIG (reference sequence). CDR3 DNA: TGTGCCTGGAGTGCAGGGACAAACTATGGCTACACCTTC. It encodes CAWSAGTNYGYTF. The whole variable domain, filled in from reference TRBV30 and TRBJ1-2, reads SQTIHQWPATLVQPVGSPLSLECTVEGTSNPNLYWYRQAAGRGLQLLFYSVGIGQISSEVPQNLSASRPQDRQFILSSKKLLLSDSGFYLCAWSAGTNYGYTFGSGTRLTVV.

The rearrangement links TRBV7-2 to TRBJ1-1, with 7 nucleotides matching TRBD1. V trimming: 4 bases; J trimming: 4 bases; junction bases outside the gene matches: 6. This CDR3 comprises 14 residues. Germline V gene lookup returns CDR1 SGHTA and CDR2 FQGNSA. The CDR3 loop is CASSSQGQSTEAFF. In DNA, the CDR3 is TGTGCCAGCAGCTCACAGGGACAGAGCACTGAAGCTTTCTTT.